Listed below are T cell receptor beta chains from one sample, sequenced in a study of cytomegalovirus exposure and HLA in healthy donors. Sequenced by immunoSEQ multiplex PCR; TCRdb stores in-frame clones only, minus some. Among fewer than 250,000 clones listed, approximately 88% were seen once. Sequenced sample: PBMCs. These receptors all stem from a boy younger than 10 in good health and CMV-seronegative. CDR3s include the opening cysteine and the closing phenylalanine or tryptophan. The order of the fields is D gene, J gene, V gene, clone size, CDR3 DNA, CDR3 protein. A D gene is named only where the DNA matches it firmly. Clone size is given for some rows only: seen once, a few or many times, or a class if the clone is expanded.

D: TRBD1
J: TRBJ2-3
V: TRBV5-1
size: .
DNA: TGCGCCAGCAGCTCGGGACAGGGAAACACAGATACGCAGTATTTT
CDR3: CASSSGQGNTDTQYF

D: .
J: TRBJ2-2
V: TRBV21-1
size: .
DNA: TGTGCCCGATTATACAGGGGCACCGGGGAGCTGTTTTTT
CDR3: CARLYRGTGELFF

D: TRBD1
J: TRBJ1-4
V: TRBV5-4
size: few
DNA: TGTGCCAGCAGCTTTAGACAGGGAAAAAATGAAAAACTGTTTTTT
CDR3: CASSFRQGKNEKLFF

D: TRBD1
J: TRBJ1-1
V: TRBV9
size: .
DNA: TGTGCCAGCAGCGTAGCTGGGAATACAGGGGAGTGGGCTCTCTTT
CDR3: CASSVAGNTGEWALF

D: .
J: TRBJ1-2
V: TRBV5-4
size: .
DNA: TGTGCCAGCAGCTTGGATGTCCGGGGGAACTATGGCTACACCTTC
CDR3: CASSLDVRGNYGYTF

D: TRBD2
J: TRBJ2-5
V: TRBV9
size: once
DNA: TGTGCCAGCAGCGCCCCGGGGGGGCAAGAGACCCAGTACTTC
CDR3: CASSAPGGQETQYF

D: TRBD1
J: TRBJ2-6
V: TRBV5-4
size: .
DNA: TGTGCCAGCAGCACCCGGACAGGGGGCTACCCCTCTGGGGCCAACGTCCTGACTTTC
CDR3: CASSTRTGGYPSGANVLTF

D: TRBD2
J: TRBJ2-1
V: TRBV7-3
size: .
DNA: TGTGCCAGCAGCTCGGGACTAGCTAATGAGCAGTTCTTC
CDR3: CASSSGLANEQFF

D: TRBD1
J: TRBJ2-1
V: TRBV5-1
size: few
DNA: TGCGCCAGCAGCCTATTGGGACAGGGACCCTACAATGAGCAGTTCTTC
CDR3: CASSLLGQGPYNEQFF

D: .
J: TRBJ1-5
V: TRBV12-5
size: .
DNA: TGTGCTAGTGCGCCCCCGGCAGGGCAGCCCCAGCATTTT
CDR3: CASAPPAGQPQHF

D: TRBD2
J: TRBJ2-7
V: TRBV7-2
size: .
DNA: TGTGCCAGCAGCGAAGGACTAGCGGCTACCTACGAGCAGTACTTC
CDR3: CASSEGLAATYEQYF

D: .
J: TRBJ2-3
V: TRBV30
size: .
DNA: TGTGCCTGGAGAGTAGCGGATACGCAGTATTTT
CDR3: CAWRVADTQYF

D: TRBD1
J: TRBJ1-1
V: TRBV11-3
size: .
DNA: TGTGCCAGCAGCCCAAGGATTGGGACAGGGGGCGTCGGGGACACTGAAGCTTTCTTT
CDR3: CASSPRIGTGGVGDTEAFF

D: TRBD2
J: TRBJ2-2
V: TRBV18
size: .
DNA: TGTGCCAGCTCACCAGGGACTACGAACACCGGGGAGCTGTTTTTT
CDR3: CASSPGTTNTGELFF

D: .
J: TRBJ1-1
V: TRBV5-5
size: .
DNA: TGTGCCAGCAGCTTGGGAGGACAGATGAACACTGAAGCTTTCTTT
CDR3: CASSLGGQMNTEAFF

D: TRBD2
J: TRBJ2-1
V: TRBV5-4
size: .
DNA: TGTGCCAGCAGCTTGGATCGGGGACTATCCCAACTGAATGAGCAGTTCTTC
CDR3: CASSLDRGLSQLNEQFF

D: TRBD1
J: TRBJ1-1
V: TRBV6-4
size: .
DNA: TGTGCCAGCGTCCGGGACAGTGAAGCTTTCTTT
CDR3: CASVRDSEAFF

D: .
J: TRBJ2-1
V: TRBV30
size: .
DNA: TGTGCCTGGAGCGATACTAGCTTCGATGAGCAGTTCTTC
CDR3: CAWSDTSFDEQFF

D: TRBD1
J: TRBJ2-7
V: TRBV28
size: .
DNA: TGTGCCAGCACCCACCGGGACAGGGACGAGCAGTACTTC
CDR3: CASTHRDRDEQYF

D: TRBD2
J: TRBJ2-1
V: TRBV7-3
size: once
DNA: TGTGCCAGCAGCCCCGAGCGGGGGGGCCCTCTCAATGAGCAGTTCTTC
CDR3: CASSPERGGPLNEQFF

D: TRBD2
J: TRBJ2-3
V: TRBV7-2
size: once
DNA: TGTGCCAGCAGCTTAGGGCAGACTAGCGGGAGCACAGATACGCAGTATTTT
CDR3: CASSLGQTSGSTDTQYF

D: .
J: TRBJ1-6
V: TRBV25-1
size: .
DNA: TGTGCCAGCAGATCAGGTGGGCCACCCCTCCACTTT
CDR3: CASRSGGPPLHF

D: .
J: TRBJ1-2
V: TRBV6-6
size: .
DNA: TGTGCCAGCAGTTACTCCCCAGGGGACTATGGCTACACCTTC
CDR3: CASSYSPGDYGYTF

D: .
J: TRBJ2-7
V: TRBV29-1
size: .
DNA: TGCAGCGTTGTCTGGGGACATACCTACGAGCAGTACTTC
CDR3: CSVVWGHTYEQYF

D: .
J: TRBJ2-1
V: TRBV7-3
size: .
DNA: TGTGCCAGCAGCTTAACCAGGGCCGATGAGCAGTTCTTC
CDR3: CASSLTRADEQFF

D: TRBD2
J: TRBJ2-1
V: TRBV5-1
size: .
DNA: TGCGCCAGCACCTCCTCGGGACTAGCTTCCTATGAGCAGTTCTTC
CDR3: CASTSSGLASYEQFF

D: .
J: TRBJ2-3
V: TRBV4-1
size: .
DNA: TGCGCCAGCAGCCAAGGTATCGGGAGAGGGACAGATACGCAGTATTTT
CDR3: CASSQGIGRGTDTQYF

D: TRBD1
J: TRBJ2-7
V: TRBV6-5
size: few
DNA: TGTGCCAGCAGTTACGCACAGGGGGCTCACGAGCAGTACTTC
CDR3: CASSYAQGAHEQYF

D: .
J: TRBJ2-7
V: TRBV2
size: .
DNA: TGTGCCAGCAATAAGGGGGCCTACGAGCAGTACTTC
CDR3: CASNKGAYEQYF

D: TRBD1
J: TRBJ1-2
V: TRBV4-1
size: .
DNA: TGCGCCAGCAGATCGAGGGGGCCCTCTTTAAACTATGGCTACACCTTC
CDR3: CASRSRGPSLNYGYTF

D: TRBD2
J: TRBJ2-4
V: TRBV11-2
size: .
DNA: TGTGCCAGCAGCTCCCCCAGCGGGGGTAAAACAGCCAAAAACATTCAGTACTTC
CDR3: CASSSPSGGKTAKNIQYF

D: .
J: TRBJ1-1
V: TRBV7-9
size: .
DNA: TGTGCCAGCAGCTACGGGGACACTGAAGCTTTCTTT
CDR3: CASSYGDTEAFF

D: TRBD1
J: TRBJ2-7
V: TRBV2
size: once
DNA: TGTGCCAGCAGAGACAGGGTTCACTCTTACGAGCGGTACTTC
CDR3: CASRDRVHSYERYF

D: .
J: TRBJ2-7
V: TRBV7-2
size: once
DNA: TGTGCCAGCAGCTTAGGTCCGAGCTACGAGCAGTACTTC
CDR3: CASSLGPSYEQYF

D: TRBD1
J: TRBJ2-4
V: TRBV6-1
size: .
DNA: TGTGCCAGCAGTGACGACCCGGGACAGGGGGCCGGCATTCAGTACTTC
CDR3: CASSDDPGQGAGIQYF

D: .
J: TRBJ2-2
V: TRBV19
size: .
DNA: TGTGCCAGTAGTCCTAGCGGGGAGCTGTTTTTT
CDR3: CASSPSGELFF

D: TRBD1
J: TRBJ1-5
V: TRBV2
size: .
DNA: TGTGCCAGCAGACACAGGGGCGGCAGCAATCAGCCCCAGCATTTT
CDR3: CASRHRGGSNQPQHF

D: TRBD1
J: TRBJ2-7
V: TRBV5-1
size: few
DNA: TGCGCCAGCAGCTTTGGGACAGGAACCTACGAGCAGTACTTC
CDR3: CASSFGTGTYEQYF

D: .
J: TRBJ2-1
V: TRBV19
size: .
DNA: TGTGCCAGTAGTCCCGGGGTCCAGGCCACCTACAATGAGCAGTTCTTC
CDR3: CASSPGVQATYNEQFF

D: TRBD2
J: TRBJ2-7
V: TRBV7-6
size: once
DNA: TGTGCCAGCAGCTTTGTAGCGGGGTCGCACGAGCAGTACTTC
CDR3: CASSFVAGSHEQYF

D: .
J: TRBJ1-6
V: TRBV4-1
size: .
DNA: TGTGCCAGCAGCCAACTAACACAGGATTATAATTCACCCCTCCACTTT
CDR3: CASSQLTQDYNSPLHF

D: TRBD1
J: TRBJ2-3
V: TRBV27
size: .
DNA: TGTGCCAGCAGTTTACAGGGACAGGGGAATACGCAGTATTTT
CDR3: CASSLQGQGNTQYF

D: .
J: TRBJ1-3
V: TRBV4-1
size: .
DNA: TGCGCCAGCAGCCAAGGGTGGCAGAACCCTGGAAACACCATATATTTT
CDR3: CASSQGWQNPGNTIYF

D: .
J: TRBJ2-1
V: TRBV5-6
size: few
DNA: TGTGCCAGCAGCTTTGTGGCGGGTGAGCAGTTCTTC
CDR3: CASSFVAGEQFF

D: .
J: TRBJ2-6
V: TRBV6-4
size: .
DNA: TGTGCCAGCAGTCCGTTCTCTGGGGCCAACGTCCTGACTTTC
CDR3: CASSPFSGANVLTF

D: .
J: TRBJ2-7
V: TRBV7-2
size: .
DNA: TGTGCCAGCAGCCTGGCCCTGACAGCGTACTACGAGCAGTACTTC
CDR3: CASSLALTAYYEQYF

D: .
J: TRBJ2-1
V: TRBV4-1
size: few
DNA: TGCGCCAGCAGCCAAGGACTGAGAAACAATGAGCAGTTCTTC
CDR3: CASSQGLRNNEQFF

D: .
J: TRBJ2-2
V: TRBV7-8
size: .
DNA: TGTGCCAGCAGCTTGACAGACGCGAACACCGGGGAGCTGTTTTTT
CDR3: CASSLTDANTGELFF

D: TRBD1
J: TRBJ1-2
V: TRBV6-1
size: .
DNA: TGTGCCAGCTCCGGACAGGAGGGCTATGGCTACACCTTC
CDR3: CASSGQEGYGYTF

D: .
J: TRBJ1-2
V: TRBV30
size: .
DNA: TGTGCCTGGAAAGGCGGGGCGGGGTATCGAGGCTACACCTTC
CDR3: CAWKGGAGYRGYTF

D: .
J: TRBJ2-1
V: TRBV2
size: .
DNA: TGTGCCAGCTCTTGGGGGGGCAGTTGGAATGAGCAGTTCTTC
CDR3: CASSWGGSWNEQFF

D: .
J: TRBJ1-1
V: TRBV19
size: once
DNA: TGTGCCAGTAGTATAAGAGGGGCGGAGGGCACTGAAGCTTTCTTT
CDR3: CASSIRGAEGTEAFF

D: .
J: TRBJ2-7
V: TRBV6-1
size: .
DNA: TGTGCCAGCACTCTAGCCGCATCGAGCTACGAGCAGTACTTC
CDR3: CASTLAASSYEQYF

D: TRBD2
J: TRBJ2-1
V: TRBV29-1
size: .
DNA: TGCAGCGTCGATATACAGACTAGCCGCTCCTACAATGAGCAGTTCTTC
CDR3: CSVDIQTSRSYNEQFF